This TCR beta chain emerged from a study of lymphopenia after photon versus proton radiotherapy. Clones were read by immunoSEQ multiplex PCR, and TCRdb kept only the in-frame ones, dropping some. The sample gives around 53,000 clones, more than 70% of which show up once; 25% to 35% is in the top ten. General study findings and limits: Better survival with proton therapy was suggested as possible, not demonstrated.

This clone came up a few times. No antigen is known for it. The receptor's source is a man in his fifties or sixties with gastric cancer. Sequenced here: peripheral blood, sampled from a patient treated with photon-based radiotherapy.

CDR3 amino acids: CASSTQQRLIQPQHF. The CDR3 DNA is TGTGCCAGCAGCACTCAACAGAGGTTGATCCAGCCCCAGCATTTT. The V and J genes are TRBV21-1 and TRBJ1-5. TRBV21-1 is designated a pseudogene. CDR3 length equals 15 residues.